The clone carrying this TCR beta chain was detected a few times. TCRdb ran MiXCR on the RACE reads and lists one entry per CDR3 protein. The data contain roughly 360,000 distinct CDR3 sequences, roughly 5% of them singletons. The entry originates in a study of human T cells and chemical hapten exposure. Per the germline V gene, CDR1 is DFQATT and CDR2 is SNEGSKA (reference sequence). This CDR3 spans 12 amino acids. Trimming shortened V by 4 bases and J by 6 bases, and 12 bases separated the two germline ends. Time point reported: patch test 1, 2 weeks after DPC sensitization. The treatment: therapeutic diphenylcyclopropenone sensitization with weekly scalp DPC.

The source was whole blood, collected in connection with sensitization to the hapten diphenylcyclopropenone (DPC). This chain connects TRBV20-1 to TRBJ1-2, with D perhaps TRBD1 (5 bases). This receptor was taken from a woman in her forties or fifties with alopecia areata. Some clones in this sample may be carry-over from other donors' samples. CDR3 nucleotides: TGCAGTGCTATTAGAGGGGTGGATGGCTACACCTTC. Translating it yields CSAIRGVDGYTF.